This record looks at one T cell receptor (beta chain) sequence and its context. This sample is drawn from a study of blood T cell repertoires in COVID-19. CDR3 size: 15 residues. Germline V gene lookup returns CDR1 SGHTA and CDR2 FQGTGA. The V segment lost 3 bases and the J segment 5 bases; nucleotides outside the gene matches: 4. In the authors' workflow: Amplification of reference gene primers provided the estimated nucleated cell counts. Libraries were prepared by immunoSEQ multiplex PCR; TCRdb keeps only in-frame clonotypes and omits some of them. V, J and clone size were drawn from that table, and D and trimming were deduced from the DNA. The sample has approximately 300,000 clones; around 90% are singletons.

The TCR originated in a man aged 60-69 years who had recovered from COVID-19. Sequencing was performed on PBMCs or T cells enriched from blood (not recorded which). The chain uses TRBV7-3 and TRBJ2-2, with 9 bases lining up with TRBD1. The CDR3 reads CASSLGQGRTGELFF. CDR3 DNA sequence: TGTGCCAGCAGCTTGGGACAGGGAAGGACCGGGGAGCTGTTTTTT.